This T cell receptor (beta chain) was sequenced during a study of blood T cell repertoires in COVID-19. Method: immunoSEQ multiplex PCR; TCRdb's copy keeps in-frame clones and lacks some. The repertoire consists of 110,000 or so clones, with roughly 79% occurring once and the leading ten covering 8.5% to 12%. In the case of this clone: This sample includes further DNA sequences coding for the same CDR3.

The germline V gene encodes CDR1 SGHTA and CDR2 FQGNSA. The CDR3 contains 14 residues. V shed 6 bases and J shed 0 bases, with 9 bases lying between them. Sequencing used peripheral blood. The J gene is TRBJ1-3, the V gene TRBV7-2, with D possibly being TRBD1 (5 bases). The TCR was taken from a human donor in a cohort sampled during active COVID-19. CDR3 protein: CASSFDSSGNTIYF. The CDR3 coding sequence is TGTGCCAGCAGTTTCGACAGCTCTGGAAACACCATATATTTT.